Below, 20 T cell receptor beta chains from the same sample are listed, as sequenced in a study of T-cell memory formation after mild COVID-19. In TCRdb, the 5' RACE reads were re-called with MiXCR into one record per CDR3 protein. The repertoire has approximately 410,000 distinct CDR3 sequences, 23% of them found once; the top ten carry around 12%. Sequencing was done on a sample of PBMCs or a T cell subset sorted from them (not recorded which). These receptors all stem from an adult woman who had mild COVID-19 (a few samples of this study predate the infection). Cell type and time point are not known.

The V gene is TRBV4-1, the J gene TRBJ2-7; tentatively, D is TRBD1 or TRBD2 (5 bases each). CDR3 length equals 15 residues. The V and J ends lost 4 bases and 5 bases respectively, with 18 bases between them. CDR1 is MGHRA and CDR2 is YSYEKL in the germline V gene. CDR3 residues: CASSPRDLENDEQYF. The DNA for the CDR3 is TGCGCCAGCAGCCCCCGGGACCTGGAGAACGACGAGCAGTACTTC.

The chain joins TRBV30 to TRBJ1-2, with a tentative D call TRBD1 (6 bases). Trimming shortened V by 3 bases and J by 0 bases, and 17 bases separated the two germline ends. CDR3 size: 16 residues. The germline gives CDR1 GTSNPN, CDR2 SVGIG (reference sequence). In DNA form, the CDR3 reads TGTGCCTGGAGGGACGGGGGGCTCTGGACTAACTATGGCTACACCTTC. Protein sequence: CAWRDGGLWTNYGYTF.

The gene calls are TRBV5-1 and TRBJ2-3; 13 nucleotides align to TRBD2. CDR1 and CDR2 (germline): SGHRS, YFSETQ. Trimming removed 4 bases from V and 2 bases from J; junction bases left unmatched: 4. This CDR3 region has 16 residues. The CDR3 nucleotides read TGCGCCAGCAGCGAACTAGCGGGGGGGGTCACAGATACGCAGTATTTT. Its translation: CASSELAGGVTDTQYF. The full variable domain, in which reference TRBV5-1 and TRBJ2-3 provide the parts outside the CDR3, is KAGVTQTPRYLIKTRGQQVTLSCSPISGHRSVSWYQQTPGQGLQFLFEYFSETQRNKGNFPGRFSGRQFSNSRSEMNVSTLELGDSALYLCASSELAGGVTDTQYFGPGTRLTVL.

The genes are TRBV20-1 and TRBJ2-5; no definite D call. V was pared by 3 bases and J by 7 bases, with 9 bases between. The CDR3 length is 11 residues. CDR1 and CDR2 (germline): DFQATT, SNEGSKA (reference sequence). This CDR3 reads CSASRIGTQYF. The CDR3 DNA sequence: TGCAGTGCTAGTAGAATTGGGACCCAGTACTTC.

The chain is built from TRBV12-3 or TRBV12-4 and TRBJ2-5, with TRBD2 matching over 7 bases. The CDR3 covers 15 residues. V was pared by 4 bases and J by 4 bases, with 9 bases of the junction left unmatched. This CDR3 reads CASSSLAGRGETQYF. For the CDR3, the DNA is TGTGCCAGCAGTTCCTTAGCGGGTCGGGGAGAGACCCAGTACTTC.

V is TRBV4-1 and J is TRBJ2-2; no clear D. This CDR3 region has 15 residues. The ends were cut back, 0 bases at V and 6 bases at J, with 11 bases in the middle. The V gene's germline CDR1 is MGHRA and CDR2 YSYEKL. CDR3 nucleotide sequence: TGCGCCAGCAGCCAAGATCCTGGGGTGGCCGGGGAGCTGTTTTTT. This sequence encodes CASSQDPGVAGELFF.

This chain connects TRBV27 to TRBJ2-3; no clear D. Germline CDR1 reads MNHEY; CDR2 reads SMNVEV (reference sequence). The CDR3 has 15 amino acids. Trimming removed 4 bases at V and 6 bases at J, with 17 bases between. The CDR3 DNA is TGTGCCAGCAGTTCACCCCAGGCCTCTGACGATACGCAGTATTTT. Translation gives CASSSPQASDDTQYF.

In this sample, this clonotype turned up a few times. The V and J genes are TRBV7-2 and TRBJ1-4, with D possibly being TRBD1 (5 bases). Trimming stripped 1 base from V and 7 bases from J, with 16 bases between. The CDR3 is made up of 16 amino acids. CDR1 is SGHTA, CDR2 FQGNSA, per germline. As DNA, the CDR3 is TGTGCCAGCAGCTTAGATGGGGGACGGGTAGCTGAAAAACTGTTTTTT. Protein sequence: CASSLDGGRVAEKLFF.

CDR3 sequence (DNA): TGTGCCAGCAGGCCACAGGGGCTTTACGGAAAACTGTTTTTT. Its protein is CASRPQGLYGKLFF. The chain joins TRBV12-3 or TRBV12-4 to TRBJ1-4, with 7 bases identical to TRBD1. The CDR3 runs to 14 residues. V trimming: 6 bases; J trimming: 10 bases; junction bases outside the gene matches: 11.

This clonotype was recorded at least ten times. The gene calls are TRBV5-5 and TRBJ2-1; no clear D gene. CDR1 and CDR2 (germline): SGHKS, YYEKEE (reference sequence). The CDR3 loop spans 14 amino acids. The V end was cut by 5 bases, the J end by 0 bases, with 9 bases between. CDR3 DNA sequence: TGTGCCAGCAGGTTCGGGTCCTCCTACAATGAGCAGTTCTTC. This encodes CASRFGSSYNEQFF.

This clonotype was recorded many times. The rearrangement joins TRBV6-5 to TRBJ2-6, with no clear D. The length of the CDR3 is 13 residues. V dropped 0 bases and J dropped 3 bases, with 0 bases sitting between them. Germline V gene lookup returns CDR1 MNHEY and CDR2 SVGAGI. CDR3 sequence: CASSYSGANVLTF. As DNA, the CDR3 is TGTGCCAGCAGTTACTCTGGGGCCAACGTCCTGACTTTC.

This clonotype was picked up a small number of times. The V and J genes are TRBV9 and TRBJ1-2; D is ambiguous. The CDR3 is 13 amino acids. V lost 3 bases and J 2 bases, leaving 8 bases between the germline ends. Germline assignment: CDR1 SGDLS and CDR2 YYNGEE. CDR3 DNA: TGTGCCAGCAGCGGCCCCTCCAACTATGGCTACACCTTC. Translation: CASSGPSNYGYTF.

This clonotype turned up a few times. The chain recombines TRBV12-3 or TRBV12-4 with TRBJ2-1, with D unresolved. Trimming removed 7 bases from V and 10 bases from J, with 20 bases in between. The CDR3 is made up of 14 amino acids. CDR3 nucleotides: TGTGCCAGCACCTCCCCCTCGTCTTCACGGGAGCAGTTCTTC. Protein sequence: CASTSPSSSREQFF.

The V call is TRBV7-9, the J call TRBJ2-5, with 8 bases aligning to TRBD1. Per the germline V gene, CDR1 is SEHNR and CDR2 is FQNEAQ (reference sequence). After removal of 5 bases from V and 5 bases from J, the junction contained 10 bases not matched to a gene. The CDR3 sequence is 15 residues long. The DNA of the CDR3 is TGTGCCAGCAGCGTGGGGACAGGTCCCGGGGAGACCCAGTACTTC. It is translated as CASSVGTGPGETQYF.

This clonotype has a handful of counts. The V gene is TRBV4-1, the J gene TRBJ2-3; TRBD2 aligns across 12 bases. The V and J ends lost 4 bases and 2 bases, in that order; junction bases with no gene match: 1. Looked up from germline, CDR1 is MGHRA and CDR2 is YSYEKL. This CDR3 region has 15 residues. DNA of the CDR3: TGCGCCAGCAGCCGGACTAGCGGGGACACAGATACGCAGTATTTT. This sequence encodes CASSRTSGDTDTQYF.

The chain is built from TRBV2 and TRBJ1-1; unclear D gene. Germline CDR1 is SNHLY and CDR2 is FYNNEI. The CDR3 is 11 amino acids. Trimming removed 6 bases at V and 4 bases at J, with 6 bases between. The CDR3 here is CASREITEAFF. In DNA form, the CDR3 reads TGTGCCAGCAGGGAGATCACTGAAGCTTTCTTT. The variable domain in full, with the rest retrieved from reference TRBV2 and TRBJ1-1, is EPEVTQTPSHQVTQMGQEVILRCVPISNHLYFYWYRQILGQKVEFLVSFYNNEISEKSEIFDDQFSVERPDGSNFTLKIRSTKLEDSAMYFCASREITEAFFGQGTRLTVV.

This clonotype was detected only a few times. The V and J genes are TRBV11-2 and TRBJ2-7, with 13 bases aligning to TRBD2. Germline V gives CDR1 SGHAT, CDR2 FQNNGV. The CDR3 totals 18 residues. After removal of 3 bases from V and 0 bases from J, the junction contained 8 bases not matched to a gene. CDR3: CASSFTSGRALVSYEQYF. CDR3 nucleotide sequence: TGTGCCAGCAGCTTTACTAGCGGGAGGGCCCTAGTCTCCTACGAGCAGTACTTC.

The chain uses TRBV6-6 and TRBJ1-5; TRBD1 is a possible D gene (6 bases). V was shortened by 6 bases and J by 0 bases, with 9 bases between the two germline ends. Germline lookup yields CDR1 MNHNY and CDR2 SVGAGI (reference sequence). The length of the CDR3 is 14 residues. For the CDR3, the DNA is TGTGCCAGCAGGCGGGACAATAGCAATCAGCCCCAGCATTTT. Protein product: CASRRDNSNQPQHF.

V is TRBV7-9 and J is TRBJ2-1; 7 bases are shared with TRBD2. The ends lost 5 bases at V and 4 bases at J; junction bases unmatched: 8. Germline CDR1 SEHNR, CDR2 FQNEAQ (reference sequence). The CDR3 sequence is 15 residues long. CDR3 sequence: CASSKTGGGYNEQFF. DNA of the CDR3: TGTGCCAGCAGCAAAACTGGCGGGGGATACAATGAGCAGTTCTTC.

CDR3 coding DNA: TGTGCCAGCAGAAAGGACAGGGGACGCCAAGAGACCCAGTACTTC. It specifies CASRKDRGRQETQYF. The chain carries TRBV7-9 and TRBJ2-5; 9 bases align to TRBD1. The CDR3 has 15 residues. The germline CDR1 and CDR2 sequences are SEHNR and FQNEAQ (reference sequence). Losses at the gene ends were 6 bases for V and 1 base for J; bases not matched to a gene: 6.